The source of this T cell receptor (beta chain) is a study of cytomegalovirus exposure and HLA in healthy donors. Study results and limitations: Most observed TCR sequences were rare, whereas some public TCRs were detected in many donors. It was likely that a cluster of highly shared sequence variants was a sequencing artifact.

The CDR3 runs to 16 residues. Germline CDR1 is SGHVS and CDR2 is FNYEAQ. V trimming: 5 bases; J trimming: 5 bases; junction bases outside the gene matches: 13. PCR used 60 Vbeta primers and 13 Jbeta primers. Sequencing used immunoSEQ multiplex PCR; TCRdb keeps in-frame clones, though not all of them. Of some 200,000 clones detected, more than 75% appear once; the ten largest clones hold around 0.4%. Concerning this clone: Its cognate antigen is unknown.

This sequence was found in a male donor in good health and CMV-seropositive. Sequencing was performed on PBMCs. The chain carries TRBV7-6 and TRBJ2-3, with 7 bases identical to TRBD1. The CDR3 nucleotides read TGTGCCAGCAGCCAACAGGGGAGTCTTTTTGGAGATACGCAGTATTTT. Its translation is CASSQQGSLFGDTQYF. Filled out from reference TRBV7-6 and TRBJ2-3, the complete variable domain reads GAGVSQSPRYKVTKRGQDVALRCDPISGHVSLYWYRQALGQGPEFLTYFNYEAQQDKSGLPNDRFSAERPEGSISTLTIQRTEQRDSAMYRCASSQQGSLFGDTQYFGPGTRLTVL.